The clone carrying this T cell receptor beta chain has ten or more counts. Its antigen is undetermined. The data were obtained in a study of early T cells in non-severe SARS-CoV-2 infection. Whole-study context: From unsorted whole blood, bulk RNA was sequenced, and the chains remained unpaired. Study-wide results and caveats: Matches to VDJdb favored anti-spike CD8 responses and missed private and CD4 specificities.

Attached unique molecular identifiers marked individual cDNA molecules. TCRdb used MiXCR to reprocess the 5' RACE reads, holding one entry per CDR3 protein. The table lists about 39,000 distinct CDR3 sequences, 5.5% to 7% of them singletons. Germline V lookup: CDR1 MNHNY, CDR2 SVGAGI (reference sequence). The CDR3 consists of 15 residues. V shed 2 bases and J 4 bases; nucleotides not matched to a gene: 8. The starting material was whole blood, obtained at baseline. The genes are TRBV6-6 and TRBJ2-7; 7 bases map to TRBD2. The TCR was taken from an adult who was a healthcare worker with PCR-confirmed SARS-CoV-2 infection or an uninfected control (not recorded which). CDR3 residues: CASSYQRGREYEQYF. CDR3 sequence (DNA): TGTGCCAGCAGTTACCAGCGGGGTCGAGAGTACGAGCAGTACTTC.